Sequencing of this TCR beta chain was carried out in a study of blood T cell repertoires in COVID-19. Some clones are missing from TCRdb's copy, which holds only in-frame ones; the method was immunoSEQ multiplex PCR. The table has about 160,000 clones, approximately 90% seen once. Germline V gene sequence: CDR1 DFQATT, CDR2 SNEGSKA (reference sequence). CDR3 length: 16 amino acids. With 3 bases clipped from V and 3 bases from J, the junction kept 9 bases outside the gene matches. This clone was seen only once. This TCR was sampled from a woman between 55 and 75 years old who had recovered from COVID-19. Sequencing used peripheral blood. The chain employs TRBV20-1 and TRBJ2-5; the match to TRBD2 covers 11 bases. CDR3: CSASLAGGPFEETQYF. DNA of the CDR3: TGCAGTGCTAGTTTAGCGGGGGGGCCTTTTGAAGAGACCCAGTACTTC.